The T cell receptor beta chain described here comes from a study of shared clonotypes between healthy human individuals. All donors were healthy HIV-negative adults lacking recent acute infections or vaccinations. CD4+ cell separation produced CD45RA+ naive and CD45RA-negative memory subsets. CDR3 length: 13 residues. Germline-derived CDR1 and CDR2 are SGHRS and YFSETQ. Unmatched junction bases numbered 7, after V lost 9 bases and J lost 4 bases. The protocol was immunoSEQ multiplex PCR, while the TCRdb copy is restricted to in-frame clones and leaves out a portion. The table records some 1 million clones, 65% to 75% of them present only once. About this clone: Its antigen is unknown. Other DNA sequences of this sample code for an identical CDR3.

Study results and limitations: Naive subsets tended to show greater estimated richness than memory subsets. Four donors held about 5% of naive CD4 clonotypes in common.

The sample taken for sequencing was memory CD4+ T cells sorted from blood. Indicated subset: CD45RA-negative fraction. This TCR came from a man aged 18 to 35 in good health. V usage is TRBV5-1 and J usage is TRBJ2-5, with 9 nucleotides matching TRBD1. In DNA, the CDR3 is TGCGCCACCGGGACAGGGTTGAGAGAGACCCAGTACTTC. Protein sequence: CATGTGLRETQYF.